This T cell receptor (beta chain) was retrieved from a study of shared clonotypes between healthy human individuals. Study-level points and caveats: The low donor count limited represented genetic and exposure-history diversity.

It was CD45RO-negative cells, positively selected for CCR7, that made up naive CD8 cells, with terminally differentiated effector memory CD45RA+ cells excluded. As to this clone: Its antigen is undetermined.

The CDR3 extends over 16 amino acids. The germline V and J ends were trimmed by 1 base and 6 bases, with 16 bases remaining between them. The germline V gene has CDR1 LGHNA and CDR2 YSLEER. Sorted-subset replicate PCR reactions contained approximately 190 ng DNA, corresponding to roughly 29,000 T cell genomes. TCRdb's table, derived via immunoSEQ multiplex PCR, lists solely in-frame clones and lacks some. This sample carries roughly 2.1 million clones, roughly 91% of them seen once, and the ten largest clones take around 1.7%. V is TRBV4-3 and J is TRBJ1-5; D is uncertain. This sequence was found in a man between 18 and 35 years old in good health. Some clones in this sample may be carry-over from other donors' samples. Sample: naive CD8+ T cells from PBMCs. The CDR3 DNA follows: TGCGCCAGCAGCCAAGGTCCCGCGGTGGGAGGTCAGCCCCAGCATTTT. This codes for CASSQGPAVGGQPQHF.